The 16 T cell receptor beta chains below were found in one sample sequenced in a study of T cell clonality in common variable immunodeficiency. Sequenced by immunoSEQ multiplex PCR; TCRdb stores in-frame clones only, minus some. The repertoire consists of about 35,000 clones, none detected only once. The sequencing sample was made of peripheral blood mononuclear cells. These receptors were collected from a person aged 18 to 70 in good health.

This clone appeared a few times. Read sequence stops 3 residues before the CDR3 end, and the germline J gene provides the missing end. V usage is TRBV6-1 and J usage is TRBJ1-4; 7 bases align to TRBD1. Germline V gives CDR1 MNHNS, CDR2 SASEGT. The CDR3 is 14 amino acids. CDR3 DNA (partial): TGTGCCAGCAGTGAAGGGACAGGTTATTCACCA. It is translated as CASSEGTGYSP. The complete CDR3 sequence is CASSEGTGYSPLFF.

Many counts were recorded for this clone. The read ends 3 residues shy of where the CDR3 ends; the end is completed using the germline J gene. The V and J genes are TRBV7-8 and TRBJ2-2; 7 bases are a match to TRBD2. The CDR3 is 17 residues long. The V gene end was trimmed by 5 bases and the J gene end by 0 bases; junction bases not matched to a gene: 9. Germline lookup yields CDR1 SGHVS and CDR2 FQNEAQ. The part of the CDR3 DNA that was read is TGTGCCAGCAGCCCACGGTCGGGGGGAGCGAACACCGGGGAG. Residues: CASSPRSGGANTGE. The CDR3 reads in full as CASSPRSGGANTGELFF.

To note about this clone: With the read ending 3 residues before the CDR3 end, the germline J gene is used to fill in that end. The chain carries TRBV7-6 and TRBJ1-5; D is unresolved. Germline V gene data show CDR1 as SGHVS and CDR2 as FNYEAQ. CDR3 length: 16 amino acids. Deletions cut 2 bases from V and 1 base from J, with 12 bases between. The CDR3 bases that were read are TGTGCCAGCAGCTTATTACCGGGGAACAGCAATCAGCCC. Translated, it gives CASSLLPGNSNQP. The whole CDR3 sequence is CASSLLPGNSNQPQHF.

This clone occurred many times. From the germline J gene comes the end of the CDR3, since the read stops 3 residues before it. The J gene is TRBJ2-2, the V gene TRBV7-6; the match to TRBD2 covers 8 bases. Unmatched junction bases numbered 11, after V lost 2 bases and J lost 6 bases. Germline CDR1 SGHVS, CDR2 FNYEAQ. The CDR3 sequence is 17 residues long. The CDR3 is CASSLRLAGVGAGELFF. The DNA read from the CDR3 is TGTGCCAGCAGCTTAAGGCTAGCGGGTGTTGGGGCCGGGGAG.

In its sample, this clone was seen a few times. Read sequence stops 3 residues before the CDR3 end, and the germline J gene provides the missing end. The chain couples TRBV7-8 to TRBJ2-3, with D uncertain. This CDR3 contains 15 residues. The germline CDR1 and CDR2 sequences are SGHVS and FQNEAQ. Partial CDR3 DNA: TGTGCCAGCAGCCCCGCCCCCCAGGTCAGCCAGCCG. Translation: CASSPAPQVSQP. The whole CDR3 sequence reads CASSPAPQVSQPQYF.

This clone was counted at least ten times. The read comes to an end 3 residues before the CDR3 does, leaving the germline J gene to fill in the end. The rearrangement links TRBV19 to TRBJ2-3; D may be TRBD2 (7 bases). This CDR3 contains 15 residues. The germline gives CDR1 LNHDA, CDR2 SQIVND (reference sequence). Trimming shortened V by 9 bases and J by 4 bases, and 20 bases separated the two germline ends. Partial CDR3 DNA: TGTGCCAGCGGACTAGGGGGAGGAGTTTCAGATACG. Translating it yields CASGLGGGVSDT. In full, the CDR3 reads CASGLGGGVSDTQYF.

This clone has ten or more counts. Read coverage stops 3 residues before the CDR3 terminus; the germline J gene supplies the remainder. This chain connects TRBV20-1 to TRBJ2-1, with D possibly matching TRBD2 (5 bases). Trimming cost V 6 bases and J 4 bases, with 16 bases left between them. The CDR3 covers 14 residues. Per germline, CDR1 DFQATT and CDR2 SNEGSKA (reference sequence). CDR3 DNA, as far as it was read: TGCAGTGCCCAAACTAGTACTGCTTACAATGAG. Residues: CSAQTSTAYNE. In full, the CDR3 reads CSAQTSTAYNEQFF.

This clone was seen at least ten times. One end of the junction fails to match germline, which may point to a read error. Read sequence stops 3 residues before the CDR3 end, and the germline J gene provides the missing end. The chain carries TRBV7-7 and TRBJ2-5; possible D gene TRBD1, 6 bases. This CDR3 has 13 residues. Germline V lookup: CDR1 SSHAT, CDR2 FNYEAQ (reference sequence). CDR3: CASSRTVRETQYF. The part of the CDR3 DNA that was read is TGTGCTAGCAGCAGGACAGTCCGCGAGACC. Drawing the rest from reference TRBV7-7 and TRBJ2-5, the complete variable domain is GAGVSQSPRYKVTKRGQDVTLRCDPISSHATLYWYQQALGQGPEFLTYFNYEAQPDKSGLPSDRFSAERPEGSISTLTIQRTEQRDSAMYRCASSRTVRETQYFGPGTRLLVL.

This clone has only a few counts. Being one base from a much bigger clone, this may be a read error. The read halts 3 residues ahead of the CDR3 end, with the missing end drawn from the germline J gene. Other DNA sequences from this sample encode an identical CDR3 as well. The chain joins TRBV19 to TRBJ1-3; D remains unclear. This CDR3 comprises 14 residues. The germline V gene has CDR1 LNHDA and CDR2 SQIVND (reference sequence). The CDR3 bases that were read are TGTGCCAGTAGTTTGGCGGTCTCTGGAAACACT. Protein: CASSLAVSGNT. The whole CDR3 reads CASSLAVSGNTIYF.

This clone has a count of ten or more. The read falls 3 residues short of the CDR3 end, and the missing part is taken from the germline J gene. J is TRBJ1-2 and V is TRBV20-1; TRBD1 matches 8 bases. CDR1 is DFQATT, CDR2 SNEGSKA, per germline (reference sequence). This CDR3 has 13 amino acids. V was clipped by 6 bases and J by 6 bases; unmatched bases: 9. The CDR3 reads CSARTGTLDGYTF. CDR3 bases read: TGCAGTGCCCGGACAGGGACCTTAGATGGC.

This clone appeared many times. From the germline J gene comes the end of the CDR3, since the read stops 3 residues before it. This chain connects TRBV30 to TRBJ2-7, with unresolved D. Germline CDR1 reads GTSNPN; CDR2 reads SVGIG (reference sequence). V dropped 1 base and J dropped 4 bases, with 5 bases sitting between them. The CDR3 runs to 11 residues. The sequenced CDR3 bases are TGTGCCTGGAGTGACAGTTACGAG. It translates to CAWSDSYE. The full CDR3 protein is CAWSDSYEQYF. Full variable domain (rest looked up from reference TRBV30 and TRBJ2-7): SQTIHQWPATLVQPVGSPLSLECTVEGTSNPNLYWYRQAAGRGLQLLFYSVGIGQISSEVPQNLSASRPQDRQFILSSKKLLLSDSGFYLCAWSDSYEQYFGPGTRLTVT.

At least ten counts were recorded for this clone. The DNA read from the CDR3 is TGTGCCAGCTCAGGATCCGGGACAGGGGACTATGGC. Amino acid sequence: CASSGSGTGDYG. The full CDR3 reads CASSGSGTGDYGYTF. J is TRBJ1-2 and V is TRBV18; 10 positions agree with TRBD1. Read data end 3 residues before the CDR3 end; the end is taken from the germline J gene. The CDR3 contains 15 residues. Losses at the gene ends were 5 bases for V and 3 bases for J; bases not matched to a gene: 6. From germline, CDR1 is KGHSH and CDR2 LQKENI.

Concerning this clone itself: The read terminates 3 residues ahead of where the CDR3 ends, so the germline J gene completes it. This chain connects TRBV5-1 to TRBJ2-7; 9 positions match TRBD2. The V gene end was trimmed by 5 bases and the J gene end by 0 bases; junction bases not matched to a gene: 12. This CDR3 is 17 amino acids long. Germline CDR1 reads SGHRS; CDR2 reads YFSETQ. The CDR3 sequence: CASRFRGSGRSSYEQYF. CDR3 bases read: TGCGCCAGCAGATTCCGCGGTAGCGGGAGATCCTCCTACGAG.

The table lists this clone with a few counts. The CDR3 end is not reached by the read, which stops 3 residues before it; the germline J gene fills it in. J is TRBJ1-2 and V is TRBV5-1; TRBD1 matches at 9 bases. Germline V gene sequence: CDR1 SGHRS, CDR2 YFSETQ. This CDR3 has 14 amino acids. Partial CDR3 DNA: TGCGCCAGCAGCGCCGGGACAGGGCGTTACGGC. Translation gives CASSAGTGRYG. The entire CDR3 reads CASSAGTGRYGYTF.

This clone was seen many times. The read halts 3 residues ahead of the CDR3 end, with the missing end drawn from the germline J gene. This chain links TRBV5-1 with TRBJ2-7, with D tentatively TRBD1 (5 bases). The CDR3 loop spans 17 amino acids. V lost 2 bases, J lost 3 bases, and 21 bases lay in between. Germline values: CDR1 SGHRS, CDR2 YFSETQ. CDR3 protein: CASSFPDGAVAVYEQYF. CDR3 DNA, as far as it was read: TGCGCCAGCAGCTTTCCGGATGGGGCAGTCGCTGTCTACGAG.

Many counts were recorded for this clone. The read is 3 residues too short to cover the CDR3 end, so that end is filled in from the germline J gene. The chain employs TRBV7-2 and TRBJ1-4, with TRBD1 matching over 8 bases. The CDR3 is 15 amino acids. Germline lookup yields CDR1 SGHTA and CDR2 FQGNSA. V dropped 4 bases and J dropped 7; count of bases not matched to a gene: 8. This CDR3 is CASSSGQALPEKLFF. CDR3 DNA, as far as it was read: TGTGCCAGCAGCTCGGGACAGGCCCTTCCTGAAAAA.